The 29 T cell receptor beta chains presented below share a single source sample, sequenced in a study of cytomegalovirus exposure and HLA in healthy donors. The PCR ran on 60 Vbeta and 13 Jbeta primers. The table came from immunoSEQ multiplex PCR; TCRdb's copy has only in-frame clones and leaves some out. The sample shows around 110,000 clones, under 85% of them seen only once. Material: PBMCs. The receptors originated from a man aged 25-45 years in good health and CMV-seropositive.

The gene calls are TRBV11-2 and TRBJ2-1, with no clear D. Trimming left V 4 bases short and J 2 bases short, with 12 bases between. The CDR3 has 15 residues. Per germline, CDR1 SGHAT and CDR2 FQNNGV. The CDR3 here is CASSSYSGTYNEQFF. CDR3 nucleotide sequence: TGTGCCAGCAGCTCGTACAGTGGTACCTACAATGAGCAGTTCTTC.

There are a few counts of this clone. The genes are TRBV5-1 and TRBJ2-7, with TRBD1 as a possible D gene (6 bases). Trimming cost V 6 bases and J 0 bases, with 13 bases left between them. This CDR3 contains 14 residues. The germline CDR1 and CDR2 sequences are SGHRS and YFSETQ. The DNA for the CDR3 is TGCGCCAGCACCGACAGGCCTTTCTCCTACGAGCAGTACTTC. Protein product: CASTDRPFSYEQYF.

The chain links TRBV2 to TRBJ2-7, with TRBD1 identical over 9 bases. The CDR3 contains 14 residues. Trimming cost V 5 bases and J 3 bases; bases outside gene matches: 5. Germline assignment: CDR1 SNHLY and CDR2 FYNNEI. CDR3: CASSPGQGLYEQYF. CDR3 nucleotides: TGTGCCAGCAGTCCGGGACAGGGACTCTACGAGCAGTACTTC. Based on the CDR3 plus reference TRBV2 and TRBJ2-7, the full variable domain is EPEVTQTPSHQVTQMGQEVILRCVPISNHLYFYWYRQILGQKVEFLVSFYNNEISEKSEIFDDQFSVERPDGSNFTLKIRSTKLEDSAMYFCASSPGQGLYEQYFGPGTRLTVT.

The chain is built from TRBV27 and TRBJ1-1; D gene uncertain. CDR1 is MNHEY and CDR2 is SMNVEV in the germline V gene (reference sequence). The CDR3 spans 15 residues. With 5 bases removed from V and 0 bases from J, the gap between germline ends came to 13 bases. The CDR3 here is CASSPLLQLNTEAFF. The CDR3 coding sequence is TGTGCCAGCAGTCCCCTGTTACAGCTGAACACTGAAGCTTTCTTT.

V usage is TRBV10-3 and J usage is TRBJ2-1; 14 bases map to TRBD2. The V and J ends lost 6 bases and 10 bases, in that order; junction bases with no gene match: 5. Germline V gives CDR1 ENHRY, CDR2 SYGVKD. The CDR3 spans 14 residues. CDR3 sequence reads: CAISGTSGGREQFF. The DNA of the CDR3 is TGTGCCATCAGCGGGACTAGCGGGGGAAGGGAGCAGTTCTTC.

This clone has just a few counts. CDR3 in DNA: TGTGCCAGCAGTTTCGGGGTCGAGACCCAGTACTTC. This translates into CASSFGVETQYF. The J gene is TRBJ2-5, the V gene TRBV6-6; D possibly corresponds to TRBD2 (5 bases). V lost 4 bases to trimming and J lost 5 bases, with 8 bases between them. CDR3 length: 12 amino acids. CDR1 is MNHNY, CDR2 SVGAGI, per germline (reference sequence).

This chain connects TRBV4-2 to TRBJ2-5, with 7 positions matching TRBD2. The germline CDR1 and CDR2 sequences are LGHNA and YNFKEQ. This CDR3 region has 13 residues. J gave up 3 bases and V 5 bases, and 3 bases lay outside the gene matches. The CDR3 region is CASSRLAEETQYF. The CDR3 DNA follows: TGTGCCAGCAGCAGGCTAGCGGAAGAGACCCAGTACTTC.

This clone has only a few counts. Other DNA sequences in the same sample also yield this CDR3. The V gene is TRBV11-2, the J gene TRBJ2-5; no clear D. Germline lookup yields CDR1 SGHAT and CDR2 FQNNGV. This CDR3 has 13 residues. Trimming pared 5 bases from V and 1 base from J, leaving 8 bases between. In DNA, the CDR3 is TGTGCCAGCAGCCGCGGCTCCCAAGAGACCCAGTACTTC. Translation: CASSRGSQETQYF.

The chain has TRBV11-2 and TRBJ1-4, with D perhaps TRBD1 (5 bases). CDR1 is SGHAT, CDR2 FQNNGV, per germline. This CDR3 has 16 residues. Trimming removed 5 bases from V and 8 bases from J, with 21 bases in between. The CDR3 here is CASSPLTNRFIEKLFF. For the CDR3, the DNA is TGTGCCAGCAGCCCGTTAACCAACAGGTTTATAGAAAAACTGTTTTTT. Filled out from reference TRBV11-2 and TRBJ1-4, the complete variable domain reads EAGVAQSPRYKIIEKRQSVAFWCNPISGHATLYWYQQILGQGPKLLIQFQNNGVVDDSQLPKDRFSAERLKGVDSTLKIQPAKLEDSAVYLCASSPLTNRFIEKLFFGSGTQLSVL.

This chain uses TRBV2 with TRBJ1-5; D is undetermined. The CDR3 is made up of 15 amino acids. Per germline, CDR1 SNHLY and CDR2 FYNNEI. Trimming shortened V by 7 bases and J by 0 bases, and 13 bases separated the two germline ends. The CDR3 DNA reads TGTGCCAGCAAAGGAGGGTATTCTAGCAATCAGCCCCAGCATTTT. Translated: CASKGGYSSNQPQHF. The entire variable domain, with the rest obtained from reference TRBV2 and TRBJ1-5, is as follows: EPEVTQTPSHQVTQMGQEVILRCVPISNHLYFYWYRQILGQKVEFLVSFYNNEISEKSEIFDDQFSVERPDGSNFTLKIRSTKLEDSAMYFCASKGGYSSNQPQHFGDGTRLSIL.

In its sample, this clone was seen a few times. J is TRBJ1-5 and V is TRBV7-2, with a tentative D call TRBD1 (6 bases). The V and J ends lost 4 bases and 4 bases respectively, with 8 bases between them. The CDR3 contains 13 residues. The germline V gene encodes CDR1 SGHTA and CDR2 FQGNSA. CDR3 region: CASSSDSNQPQHF. The CDR3 DNA sequence: TGTGCCAGCAGCTCGGACAGTAATCAGCCCCAGCATTTT.

This clone came up a few times. V is TRBV18 and J is TRBJ1-1; unclear D gene. V gave up 3 bases and J gave up 1 base, with 6 bases separating them. Germline CDR1 KGHSH, CDR2 LQKENI. The CDR3 is 13 amino acids. The CDR3 loop is CASSPNSNTEAFF. CDR3 bases: TGTGCCAGCTCACCCAATTCGAACACTGAAGCTTTCTTT.

A word on this clone: Germline is not matched at one junction end, which may reflect a read error. The genes are TRBV5-1 and TRBJ2-7; D call uncertain. CDR1 is SGHRS, CDR2 YFSETQ, per germline. CDR3 size: 16 residues. CDR3 nucleotide sequence: TGCGCCAGCAGCCTCGTGGAGAGAGAACCCCCTTACGGGCAGTACTTC. This encodes CASSLVEREPPYGQYF.

This clone showed up many times. The rearrangement joins TRBV2 to TRBJ2-3, with a possible D match to TRBD2 (6 bases). Trimming shortened V by 4 bases and J by 4 bases, and 9 bases separated the two germline ends. The germline V gene has CDR1 SNHLY and CDR2 FYNNEI. CDR3 length equals 13 residues. CDR3 in DNA: TGTGCCAGCAGTGGACTAGAAGCAGATACGCAGTATTTT. Residues: CASSGLEADTQYF.

The V gene is TRBV28, the J gene TRBJ1-2; D unclear. The germline V gene encodes CDR1 MDHEN and CDR2 SYDVKM. V lost 10 bases, J lost 4 bases, and 16 bases lay in between. The CDR3 sequence is 13 residues long. CDR3: CATLDPAGYGYTF. CDR3 DNA sequence: TGTGCCACCTTGGACCCTGCGGGCTATGGCTACACCTTC.

The rearrangement links TRBV10-1 to TRBJ1-1; no firm D call. Germline V gene sequence: CDR1 WNHNN, CDR2 SYGVQD (reference sequence). The CDR3 has 13 residues. V dropped 4 bases and J dropped 1 base, with 7 bases sitting between them. CDR3 residues: CASSGNRNTEAFF. The DNA of the CDR3 is TGCGCCAGCAGTGGTAACAGGAACACTGAAGCTTTCTTT.

This clone occurred a few times. CDR3 sequence reads: CASSLVSGNEQYF. CDR3 nucleotides: TGCGCCAGCAGCTTGGTATCAGGGAACGAGCAGTACTTC. J is TRBJ2-7 and V is TRBV5-1, with D possibly matching TRBD1 (5 bases). Trimming removed 0 bases at V and 5 bases at J, with 9 bases between. CDR1 and CDR2 from the germline V gene are SGHRS and YFSETQ. The CDR3 contains 13 residues.

The chain carries TRBV11-2 and TRBJ1-1; no clear D. CDR1 and CDR2 from the germline V gene are SGHAT and FQNNGV. This CDR3 is built from 15 residues. The V end lost 0 bases, the J end lost 3 bases, and 11 bases lay between the germline ends. CDR3 coding DNA: TGTGCCAGCAGCTTAGATGGCCTCGGGTACACTGAAGCTTTCTTT. Translating gives CASSLDGLGYTEAFF.

This clone has a handful of counts. This CDR3 reads CASGVTGDSRTEAFF. CDR3 DNA sequence: TGTGCCAGCGGAGTCACAGGGGATTCGAGGACTGAAGCTTTCTTT. This chain links TRBV5-6 with TRBJ1-1; TRBD1 matches 7 bases. This CDR3 contains 15 residues. Germline trimming cut 7 bases from V and 5 bases from J; bases unmatched to any gene: 14. The germline V gene encodes CDR1 SGHDT and CDR2 YYEEEE. Variable domain in full (rest from reference TRBV5-6 and TRBJ1-1): DAGVTQSPTHLIKTRGQQVTLRCSPKSGHDTVSWYQQALGQGPQFIFQYYEEEERQRGNFPDRFSGHQFPNYSSELNVNALLLGDSALYLCASGVTGDSRTEAFFGQGTRLTVV.

This clone was observed once. This chain joins TRBV6-1 and TRBJ1-2; D is possibly TRBD1 (6 bases). Germline V CDR1 and CDR2: MNHNS, SASEGT. V lost 6 bases, J lost 1 base, and 6 bases lay in between. The CDR3 contains 12 residues. The CDR3 is CASRQGNYGYTF. CDR3 in DNA: TGTGCCAGCAGACAGGGTAACTATGGCTACACCTTC.

V usage is TRBV9 and J usage is TRBJ2-1; TRBD2 matches at 7 bases. The CDR3 extends over 14 amino acids. J lost 8 bases, V lost 3 bases, and 8 bases had no gene match. In germline, CDR1 is SGDLS, CDR2 YYNGEE. CDR3 in DNA: TGTGCCAGCAGCGCCGGACTAGGCAGGGATGAGCAGTTCTTC. As protein: CASSAGLGRDEQFF. Full variable domain (rest looked up from reference TRBV9 and TRBJ2-1): DSGVTQTPKHLITATGQRVTLRCSPRSGDLSVYWYQQSLDQGLQFLIQYYNGEERAKGNILERFSAQQFPDLHSELNLSSLELGDSALYFCASSAGLGRDEQFFGPGTRLTVL.

V usage is TRBV5-4 and J usage is TRBJ2-5; 10 bases match TRBD2. Germline trimming cut 0 bases from V and 5 bases from J; bases unmatched to any gene: 7. The germline V gene has CDR1 SGHNT and CDR2 YYREEE (reference sequence). The CDR3 extends over 16 amino acids. The CDR3 here is CASSLGGSGGRETQYF. CDR3 sequence (DNA): TGTGCCAGCAGCTTGGGTGGTAGCGGGGGGAGGGAGACCCAGTACTTC.

This clone was found a few times. This chain links TRBV5-4 with TRBJ1-4; 8 nucleotides agree with TRBD1. This CDR3 comprises 12 residues. Germline CDR1 SGHNT, CDR2 YYREEE (reference sequence). Losses at the gene ends were 5 bases for V and 11 bases for J; bases not matched to a gene: 5. Here the CDR3 DNA reads TGTGCCAGCAGATATGGACAGGGTAAACTGTTTTTT. Residues: CASRYGQGKLFF. Based on the CDR3 plus reference TRBV5-4 and TRBJ1-4, the full variable domain is ETGVTQSPTHLIKTRGQQVTLRCSSQSGHNTVSWYQQALGQGPQFIFQYYREEENGRGNFPPRFSGLQFPNYSSELNVNALELDDSALYLCASRYGQGKLFFGSGTQLSVL.

Comment on this clone: Compared with germline, one end of the junction differs, possibly owing to a read error. This chain uses TRBV4-3 with TRBJ2-3, with 7 bases identical to TRBD1. Germline V gene data show CDR1 as LGHNA and CDR2 as YSLEER. The CDR3 length is 14 residues. This CDR3 reads CAGSPGGVTDTQYF. The CDR3 DNA is TGCGCCGGCAGCCCAGGGGGAGTAACAGATACGCAGTATTTT.

V gene TRBV6-1 combines with J gene TRBJ1-5; TRBD1 matches at 11 bases. CDR3 length: 15 amino acids. The germline CDR1 and CDR2 sequences are MNHNS and SASEGT. V trimming: 6 bases; J trimming: 7 bases; junction bases outside the gene matches: 8. CDR3 in amino acids: CASRTGQGVQQPQHF. For the CDR3, the DNA is TGTGCCAGCAGGACGGGACAGGGGGTTCAGCAGCCCCAGCATTTT.

The table lists this clone with a few counts. This chain uses TRBV30 with TRBJ1-6, with a possible D match to TRBD1 (6 bases). CDR1 and CDR2 (germline): GTSNPN, SVGIG (reference sequence). V was pared by 0 bases and J by 7 bases, with 16 bases between. The CDR3 consists of 16 residues. Here the CDR3 DNA reads TGTGCCTGGAGTGTGGCGGGGGCCTATAGAAATTCACCCCTCCACTTT. It translates to CAWSVAGAYRNSPLHF. Based on the CDR3 plus reference TRBV30 and TRBJ1-6, the full variable domain is SQTIHQWPATLVQPVGSPLSLECTVEGTSNPNLYWYRQAAGRGLQLLFYSVGIGQISSEVPQNLSASRPQDRQFILSSKKLLLSDSGFYLCAWSVAGAYRNSPLHFGNGTRLTVT.

The chain links TRBV4-2 to TRBJ1-2, with 7 positions matching TRBD1. The CDR3 length is 15 residues. Unmatched junction bases numbered 3, after V lost 2 bases and J lost 0 bases. Germline values: CDR1 LGHNA, CDR2 YNFKEQ. The CDR3 region is CASSQTGATNYGYTF. In DNA, the CDR3 is TGTGCCAGCAGCCAAACAGGGGCGACTAACTATGGCTACACCTTC.

V gene TRBV6-1 combines with J gene TRBJ2-2; tentatively, D is TRBD1 (5 bases). The V end lost 2 bases, the J end lost 0 bases, and 10 bases lay between the germline ends. Germline-derived CDR1 and CDR2 are MNHNS and SASEGT. This CDR3 contains 16 residues. This CDR3 reads CASSESDSTNTGELFF. In DNA, the CDR3 is TGTGCCAGCAGTGAATCCGACAGTACGAACACCGGGGAGCTGTTTTTT.

This chain joins TRBV9 and TRBJ1-2; D remains ambiguous. This CDR3 is 14 amino acids long. Deletions cut 5 bases from V and 2 bases from J, with 13 bases between. Germline V gene data show CDR1 as SGDLS and CDR2 as YYNGEE. Written as DNA, the CDR3 is TGTGCCAGCAGAGGACTAACGGGGAACTATGGCTACACCTTC. It yields the protein CASRGLTGNYGYTF.